This T cell receptor beta chain comes out of a study of OX40 agonist ivuxolimab in advanced cancers. Study summary: Dose-escalation cases comprised hepatocellular carcinoma, melanoma, renal cell or head and neck cancer. Two patients with cutaneous melanoma and one with hepatocellular carcinoma, three in total, showed partial responses.

As concerns this clone: Its antigen is not identified.

Using immunoSEQ multiplex PCR, the repertoire was profiled, and TCRdb retains in-frame clones only, with some absent. The sample yields tens of thousands of clones, around nine tenths seen once. General study results and limits: Antigen specificity of clonally expanded peripheral T cells was not established.

Patients had blood sampled at baseline and again on cycle 4 day 1 and cycle 7 day 1. Specimen: CD4+ or CD8+ T cells sorted from blood, collected in a trial of the OX40 agonist ivuxolimab. This TCR was sampled from an adult with an advanced solid tumor such as melanoma, head and neck, liver or kidney cancer.

The CDR3, as DNA: TGTGCCAGCAGTTTTGGAGCCCTAAGCACAGATACGCAGTATTTT. As protein: CASSFGALSTDTQYF. The chain carries TRBV27 and TRBJ2-3; D is undetermined. The CDR3 extends over 15 amino acids. In germline, CDR1 is MNHEY, CDR2 SMNVEV (reference sequence). V lost 3 bases and J 0 bases, leaving 10 bases between the germline ends.